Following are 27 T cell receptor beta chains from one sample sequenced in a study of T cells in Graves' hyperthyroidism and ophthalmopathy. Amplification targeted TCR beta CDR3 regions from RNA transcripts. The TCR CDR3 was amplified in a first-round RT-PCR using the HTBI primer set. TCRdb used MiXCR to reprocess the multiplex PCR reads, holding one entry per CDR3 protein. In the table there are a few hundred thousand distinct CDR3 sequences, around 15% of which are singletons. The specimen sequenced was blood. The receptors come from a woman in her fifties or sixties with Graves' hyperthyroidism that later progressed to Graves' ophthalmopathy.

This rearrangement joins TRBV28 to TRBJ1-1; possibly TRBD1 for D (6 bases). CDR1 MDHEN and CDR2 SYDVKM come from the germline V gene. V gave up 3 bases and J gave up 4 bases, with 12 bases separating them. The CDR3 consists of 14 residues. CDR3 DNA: TGTGCCAGCAGTTTTGAGGGGGGGCGCACTGAAGCTTTCTTT. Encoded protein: CASSFEGGRTEAFF. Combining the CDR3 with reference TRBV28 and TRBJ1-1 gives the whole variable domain DVKVTQSSRYLVKRTGEKVFLECVQDMDHENMFWYRQDPGLGLRLIYFSYDVKMKEKGDIPEGYSVSREKKERFSLILESASTNQTSMYLCASSFEGGRTEAFFGQGTRLTVV.

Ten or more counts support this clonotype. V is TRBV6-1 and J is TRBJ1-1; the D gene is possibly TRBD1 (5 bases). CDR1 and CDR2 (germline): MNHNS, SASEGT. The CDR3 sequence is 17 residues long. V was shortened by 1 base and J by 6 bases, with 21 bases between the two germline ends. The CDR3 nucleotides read TGTGCCAGCAGTGAAGGGGGAGGGGCCCCTGCCGGGCCTGAAGCTTTCTTT. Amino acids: CASSEGGGAPAGPEAFF.

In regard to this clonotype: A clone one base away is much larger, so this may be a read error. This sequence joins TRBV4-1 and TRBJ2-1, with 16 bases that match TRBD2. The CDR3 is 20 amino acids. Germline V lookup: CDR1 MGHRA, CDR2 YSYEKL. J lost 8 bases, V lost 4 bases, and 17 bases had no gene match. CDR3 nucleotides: TGCGCCAGCAGCCTACTGATTTCTCGGGGACTAGCGGGAGGGCCACATGAGCAGTTCTTC. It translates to CASSLLISRGLAGGPHEQFF.

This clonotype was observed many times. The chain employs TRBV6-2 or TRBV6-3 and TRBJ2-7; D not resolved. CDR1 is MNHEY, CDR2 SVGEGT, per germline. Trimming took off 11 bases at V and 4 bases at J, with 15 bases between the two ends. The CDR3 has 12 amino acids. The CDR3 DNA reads TGTGCCGGAAGGACCTATCCGTACGAGCAGTACTTC. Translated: CAGRTYPYEQYF.

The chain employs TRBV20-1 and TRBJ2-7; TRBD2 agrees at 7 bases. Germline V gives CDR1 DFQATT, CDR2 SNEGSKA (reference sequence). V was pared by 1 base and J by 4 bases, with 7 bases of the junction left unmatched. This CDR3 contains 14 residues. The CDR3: CSARVGRAGYEQYF. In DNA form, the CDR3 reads TGCAGTGCTAGAGTAGGGAGGGCAGGATACGAGCAGTACTTC.

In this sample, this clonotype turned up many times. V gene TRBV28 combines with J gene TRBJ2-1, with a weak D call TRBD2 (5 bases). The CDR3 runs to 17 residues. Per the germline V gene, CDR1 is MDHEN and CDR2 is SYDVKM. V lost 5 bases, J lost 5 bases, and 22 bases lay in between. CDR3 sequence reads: CASSGTTSALQNNEQFF. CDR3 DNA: TGTGCCAGCAGTGGCACAACTAGTGCTCTACAAAACAATGAGCAGTTCTTC. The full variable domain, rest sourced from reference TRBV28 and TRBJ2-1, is DVKVTQSSRYLVKRTGEKVFLECVQDMDHENMFWYRQDPGLGLRLIYFSYDVKMKEKGDIPEGYSVSREKKERFSLILESASTNQTSMYLCASSGTTSALQNNEQFFGPGTRLTVL.

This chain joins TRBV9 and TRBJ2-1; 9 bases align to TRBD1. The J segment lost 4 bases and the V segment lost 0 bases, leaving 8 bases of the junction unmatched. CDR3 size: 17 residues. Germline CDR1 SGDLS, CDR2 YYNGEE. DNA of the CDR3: TGTGCCAGCAGCGTAGCAGAGGGACAGGGAATATACAATGAGCAGTTCTTC. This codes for CASSVAEGQGIYNEQFF.

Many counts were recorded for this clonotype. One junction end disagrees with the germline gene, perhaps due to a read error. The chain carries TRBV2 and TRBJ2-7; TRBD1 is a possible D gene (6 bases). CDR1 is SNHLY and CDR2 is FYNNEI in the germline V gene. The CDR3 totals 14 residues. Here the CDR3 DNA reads TGCGCCAGCATAAGAGGACAGATCCCCTACGAGCAGTACTTC. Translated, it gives CASIRGQIPYEQYF.

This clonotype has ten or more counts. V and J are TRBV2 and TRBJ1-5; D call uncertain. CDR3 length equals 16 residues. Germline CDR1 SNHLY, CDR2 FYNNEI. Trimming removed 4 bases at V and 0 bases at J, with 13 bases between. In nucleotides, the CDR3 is TGTGCCAGCAGTGTCTGGCAGACTTATAGCAATCAGCCCCAGCATTTT. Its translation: CASSVWQTYSNQPQHF. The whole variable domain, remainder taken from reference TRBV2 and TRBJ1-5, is EPEVTQTPSHQVTQMGQEVILRCVPISNHLYFYWYRQILGQKVEFLVSFYNNEISEKSEIFDDQFSVERPDGSNFTLKIRSTKLEDSAMYFCASSVWQTYSNQPQHFGDGTRLSIL.

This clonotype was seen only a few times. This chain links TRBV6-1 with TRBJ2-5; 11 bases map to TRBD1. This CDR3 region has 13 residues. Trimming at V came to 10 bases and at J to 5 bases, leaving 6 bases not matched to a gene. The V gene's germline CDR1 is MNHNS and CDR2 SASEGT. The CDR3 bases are TGTGCCATTGGACAGGGGGCGTGGGAGACCCAGTACTTC. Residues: CAIGQGAWETQYF.

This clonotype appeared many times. The CDR3 coding sequence is TGTGCCCGGGACCGGGGAATCGCCACAGATACGCAGTATTTT. Protein: CARDRGIATDTQYF. The chain uses TRBV30 and TRBJ2-3; D possibly matches TRBD1 or TRBD2 (5 bases each). Germline V CDR1 and CDR2: GTSNPN, SVGIG (reference sequence). CDR3 length: 14 residues. Between the trimmed V and J ends, which lost 8 bases and 2 bases, there was a span of 17 bases.

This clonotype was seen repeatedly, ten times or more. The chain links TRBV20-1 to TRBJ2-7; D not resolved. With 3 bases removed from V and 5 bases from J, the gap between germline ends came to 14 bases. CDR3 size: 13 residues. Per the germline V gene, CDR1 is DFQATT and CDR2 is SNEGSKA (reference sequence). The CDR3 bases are TGCAGTGCTAGTCTCCCAGGCTTCAACGAGCAGTACTTC. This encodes CSASLPGFNEQYF.

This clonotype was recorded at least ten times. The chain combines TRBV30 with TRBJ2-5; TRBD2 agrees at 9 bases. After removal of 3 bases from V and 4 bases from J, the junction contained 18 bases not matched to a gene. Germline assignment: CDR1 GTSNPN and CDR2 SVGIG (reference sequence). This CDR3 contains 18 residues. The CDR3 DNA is TGTGCCTGGAGGCCACCGGGGGTAGCGGGAGTTTTCGGAGAGACCCAGTACTTC. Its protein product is CAWRPPGVAGVFGETQYF.

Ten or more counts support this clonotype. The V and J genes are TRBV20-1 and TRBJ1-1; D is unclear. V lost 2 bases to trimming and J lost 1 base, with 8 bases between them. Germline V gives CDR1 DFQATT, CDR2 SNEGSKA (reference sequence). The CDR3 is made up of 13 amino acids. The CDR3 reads CSARLMENTEAFF. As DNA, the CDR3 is TGCAGTGCTAGATTAATGGAGAACACTGAAGCTTTCTTT.

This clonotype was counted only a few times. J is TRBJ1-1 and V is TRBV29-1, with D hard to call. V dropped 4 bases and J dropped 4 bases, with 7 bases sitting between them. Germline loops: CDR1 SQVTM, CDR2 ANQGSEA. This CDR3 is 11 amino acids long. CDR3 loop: CSVGSGTEAFF. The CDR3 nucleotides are TGCAGCGTTGGGTCAGGCACTGAAGCTTTCTTT.

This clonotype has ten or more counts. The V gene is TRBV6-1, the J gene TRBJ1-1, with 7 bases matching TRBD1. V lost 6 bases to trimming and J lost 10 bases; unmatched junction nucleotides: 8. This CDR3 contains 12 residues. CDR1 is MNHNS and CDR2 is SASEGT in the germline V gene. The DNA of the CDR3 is TGTGCCAGCAGCGAGGGGGCCGGGGCAGCTTTCTTT. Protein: CASSEGAGAAFF.

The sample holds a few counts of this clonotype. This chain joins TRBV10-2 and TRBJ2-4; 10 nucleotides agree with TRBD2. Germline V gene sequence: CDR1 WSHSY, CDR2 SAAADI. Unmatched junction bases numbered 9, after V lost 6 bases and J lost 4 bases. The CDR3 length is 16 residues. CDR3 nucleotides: TGCGCCAGCAGCGCAACCGGGACTAGCGAAAAAAACATTCAGTACTTC. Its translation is CASSATGTSEKNIQYF.

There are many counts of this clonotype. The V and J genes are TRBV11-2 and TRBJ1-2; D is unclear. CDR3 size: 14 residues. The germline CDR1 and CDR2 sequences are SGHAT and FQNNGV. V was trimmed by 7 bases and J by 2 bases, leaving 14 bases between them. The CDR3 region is CASTPMSVNYGYTF. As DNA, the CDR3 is TGTGCCAGCACCCCAATGTCGGTGAACTATGGCTACACCTTC. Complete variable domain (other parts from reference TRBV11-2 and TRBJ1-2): EAGVAQSPRYKIIEKRQSVAFWCNPISGHATLYWYQQILGQGPKLLIQFQNNGVVDDSQLPKDRFSAERLKGVDSTLKIQPAKLEDSAVYLCASTPMSVNYGYTFGSGTRLTVV.

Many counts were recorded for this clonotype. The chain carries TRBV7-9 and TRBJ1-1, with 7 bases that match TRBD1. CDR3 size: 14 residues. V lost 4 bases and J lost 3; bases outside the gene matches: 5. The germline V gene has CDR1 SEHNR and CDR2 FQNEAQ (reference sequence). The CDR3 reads CASSSRGAHTEAFF. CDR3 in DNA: TGTGCCAGCAGCTCCAGGGGGGCCCACACTGAAGCTTTCTTT.

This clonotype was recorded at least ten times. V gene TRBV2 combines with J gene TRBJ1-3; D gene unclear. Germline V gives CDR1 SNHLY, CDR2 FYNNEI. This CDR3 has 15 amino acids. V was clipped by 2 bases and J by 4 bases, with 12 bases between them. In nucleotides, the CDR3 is TGTGCCAGCAGTGAAACGGCTGGGGAGGGAAACACCATATATTTT. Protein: CASSETAGEGNTIYF.

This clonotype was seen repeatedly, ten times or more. The DNA of the CDR3 is TGCGCCAGCAGGCCGACTAGCGGGAGCGCCTACGAGCAGTACTTC. Its protein is CASRPTSGSAYEQYF. The rearrangement uses TRBV5-1 and TRBJ2-7; 12 bases fit TRBD2. Germline V gene sequence: CDR1 SGHRS, CDR2 YFSETQ. The length of the CDR3 is 15 residues. The V segment lost 5 bases and the J segment 2 bases; nucleotides outside the gene matches: 5.

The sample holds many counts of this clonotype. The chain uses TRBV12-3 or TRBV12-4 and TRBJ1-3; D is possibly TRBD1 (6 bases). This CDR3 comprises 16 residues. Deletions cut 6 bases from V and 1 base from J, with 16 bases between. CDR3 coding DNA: TGTGCCAGCAGCCCCAACAGGGCAGGGTCTGGAAACACCATATATTTT. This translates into CASSPNRAGSGNTIYF.

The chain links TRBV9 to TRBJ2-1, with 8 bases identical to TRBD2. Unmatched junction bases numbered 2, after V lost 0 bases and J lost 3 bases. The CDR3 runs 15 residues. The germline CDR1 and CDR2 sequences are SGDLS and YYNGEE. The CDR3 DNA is TGTGCCAGCAGCGTAGTTAGCGGGAACTACAATGAGCAGTTCTTC. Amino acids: CASSVVSGNYNEQFF.

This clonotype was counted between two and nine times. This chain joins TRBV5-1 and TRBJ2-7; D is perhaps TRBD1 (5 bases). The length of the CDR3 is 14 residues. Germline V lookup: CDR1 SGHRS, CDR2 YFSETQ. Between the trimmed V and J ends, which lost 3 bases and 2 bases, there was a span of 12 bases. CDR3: CASSSHDRTYEQYF. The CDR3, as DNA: TGCGCCAGCAGCTCACACGACAGAACCTACGAGCAGTACTTC.

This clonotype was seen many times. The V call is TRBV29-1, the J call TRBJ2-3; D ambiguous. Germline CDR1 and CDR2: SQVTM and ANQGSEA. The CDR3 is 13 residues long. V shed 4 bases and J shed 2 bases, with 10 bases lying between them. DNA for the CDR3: TGCAGCGTTGGAACCAGCCCCACAGATACGCAGTATTTT. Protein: CSVGTSPTDTQYF.

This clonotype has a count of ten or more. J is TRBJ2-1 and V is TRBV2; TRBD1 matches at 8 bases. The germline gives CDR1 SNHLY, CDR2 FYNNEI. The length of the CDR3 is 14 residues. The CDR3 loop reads CATGQASGDNEQFF. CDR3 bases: TGTGCTACGGGACAGGCTTCAGGGGACAATGAGCAGTTCTTC.

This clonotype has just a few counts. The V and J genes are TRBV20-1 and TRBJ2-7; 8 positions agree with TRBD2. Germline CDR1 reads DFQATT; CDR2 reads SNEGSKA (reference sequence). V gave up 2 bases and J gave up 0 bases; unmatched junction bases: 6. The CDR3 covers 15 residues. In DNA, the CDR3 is TGCAGTGCTAGACGGCTAGCGGGTGCCTCCTACGAGCAGTACTTC. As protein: CSARRLAGASYEQYF.